This T cell receptor (beta chain) was recovered during a study of CD8+CD57+ T cells in acquired aplastic anemia. Findings and caveats of the study: CD8+ Simpson's diversity showed no significant patient-control difference.

It was genomic DNA that served as the template for profiling TCR beta VDJ and CDR3. TCRdb used MiXCR to reprocess the reads, holding one entry per CDR3 protein. The sample lists under 200,000 distinct CDR3 sequences, around 48% seen once, with about 1.7% in the top ten. CDR1 and CDR2 (germline): WSHSY, SAAADI. Trimming took 8 bases from V and 4 from J; bases not matched to a gene: 2. The CDR3 sequence is 11 residues long. Sequencing was done on patients that had shown CD8+CD57+ cell expansion by flow cytometry. Acquired aplastic anemia of severe grade affected all patients. Blood was sampled before the patients had received any therapy. The sample holds one count of this clonotype. What it binds is not known.

This sequence joins TRBV10-2 and TRBJ2-7; 7 bases fit TRBD2. Sequencing input: sorted CD4+, CD8+, or CD8+CD57+ T cells (not recorded which) from PBMCs. The sequence was collected from a human donor with aplastic anemia. This chain's CDR3 is CASLGGYEQYF. CDR3 coding DNA: TGCGCCAGCCTCGGGGGGTACGAGCAGTACTTC.